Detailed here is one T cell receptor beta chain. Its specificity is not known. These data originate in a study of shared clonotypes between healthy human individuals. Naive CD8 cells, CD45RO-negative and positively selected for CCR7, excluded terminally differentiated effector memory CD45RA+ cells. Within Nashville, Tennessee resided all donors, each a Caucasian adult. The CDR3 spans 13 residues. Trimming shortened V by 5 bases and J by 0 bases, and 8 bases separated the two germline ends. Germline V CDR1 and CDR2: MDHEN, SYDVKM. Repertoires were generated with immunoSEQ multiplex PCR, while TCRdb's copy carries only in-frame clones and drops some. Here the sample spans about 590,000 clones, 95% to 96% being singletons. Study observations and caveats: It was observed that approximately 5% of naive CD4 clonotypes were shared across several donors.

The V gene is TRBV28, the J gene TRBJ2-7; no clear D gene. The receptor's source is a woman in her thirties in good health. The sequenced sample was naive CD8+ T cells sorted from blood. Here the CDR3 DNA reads TGTGCCAGCAGTGCCCAGTCCTCCTACGAGCAGTACTTC. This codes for CASSAQSSYEQYF.